This T cell receptor beta chain was identified during a study of T cell responses to AZD1222 COVID-19 vaccine. The assay was immunoSEQ multiplex PCR, and TCRdb's table has in-frame clones only and misses some. The sample includes some 170,000 clones, around 89% of them seen just once. For this clone: Its antigen is not identified.

Study-wide findings and caveats: Researchers report vaccine-associated CD4 TCRs spanning spike, with dominance at 160-218 and 743-854. Clonal diversity may have been underestimated, and the donors were mostly white British, with more females than males. The number of AZD1222 recipients seropositive at baseline was only five to seven. Increased Spike-specific TCR breadth and depth were observed after two AZD1222 doses.

The sequenced sample was peripheral blood, obtained 28 days after the second dose of the MenACWY control vaccine. The receptor was derived from an adult who received the MenACWY meningococcal vaccine as a control.

The CDR3 DNA reads as TGTGCCAGCAGCTTAAATAGCGGGAGCTTATCCTACAATGAGCAGTTCTTC. Its translation: CASSLNSGSLSYNEQFF. J is TRBJ2-1 and V is TRBV7-3, with 9 bases fitting TRBD2. Germline V gene sequence: CDR1 SGHTA, CDR2 FQGTGA. The CDR3 runs to 17 residues. Trimming cost V 1 base and J 1 base; bases outside gene matches: 5.